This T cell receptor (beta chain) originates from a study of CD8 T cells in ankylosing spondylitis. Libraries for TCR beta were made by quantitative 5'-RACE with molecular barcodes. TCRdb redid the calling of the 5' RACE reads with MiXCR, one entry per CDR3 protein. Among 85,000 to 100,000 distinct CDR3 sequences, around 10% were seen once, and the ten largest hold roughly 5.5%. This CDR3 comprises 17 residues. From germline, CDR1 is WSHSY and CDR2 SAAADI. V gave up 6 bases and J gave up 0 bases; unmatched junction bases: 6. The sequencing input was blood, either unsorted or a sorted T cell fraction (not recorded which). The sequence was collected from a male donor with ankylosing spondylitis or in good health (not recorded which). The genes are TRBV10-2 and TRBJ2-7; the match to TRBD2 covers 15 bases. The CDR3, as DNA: TGCGCCAGCAGGGGGACTAGCGGGGGGCATTTCTCCTACGAGCAGTACTTC. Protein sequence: CASRGTSGGHFSYEQYF.